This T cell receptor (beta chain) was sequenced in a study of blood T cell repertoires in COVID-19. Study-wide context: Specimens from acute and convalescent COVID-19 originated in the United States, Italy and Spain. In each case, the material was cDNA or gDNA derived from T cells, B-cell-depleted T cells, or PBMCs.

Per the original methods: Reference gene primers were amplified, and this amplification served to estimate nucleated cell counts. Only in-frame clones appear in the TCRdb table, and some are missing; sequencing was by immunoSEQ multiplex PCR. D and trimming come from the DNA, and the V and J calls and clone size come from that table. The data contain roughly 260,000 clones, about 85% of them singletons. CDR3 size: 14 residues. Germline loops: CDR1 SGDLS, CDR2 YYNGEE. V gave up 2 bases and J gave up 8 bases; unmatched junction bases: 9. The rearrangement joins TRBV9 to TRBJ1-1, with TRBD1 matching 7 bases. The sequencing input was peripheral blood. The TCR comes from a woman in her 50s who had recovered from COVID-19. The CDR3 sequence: CASSVSAGGMEAFF. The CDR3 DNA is TGTGCCAGCAGCGTGTCGGCAGGGGGTATGGAAGCTTTCTTT.